These 6 T cell receptor beta chains came from one sample sequenced in a study of technical replicates of blood from several donors. Measured with immunoSEQ multiplex PCR; TCRdb has only the in-frame clones, and not every one. The sample shows some 57,000 clones, around nine tenths of them seen only once. The sample taken for sequencing was PBMCs. These receptors were collected from a human donor in good health. Some clones in this sample may be carry-over from other donors' samples.

CDR3 residues: CASSGGSGAQETQYF. CDR3 DNA: TGTGCCAGCAGCGGAGGTAGCGGGGCCCAAGAGACCCAGTACTTC. V and J are TRBV5-4 and TRBJ2-5; TRBD2 agrees at 8 bases. This CDR3 has 15 residues. V was pared by 4 bases and J by 1 base, with 6 bases of the junction left unmatched. Germline CDR1 SGHNT, CDR2 YYREEE (reference sequence). The full variable domain, completed using reference TRBV5-4 and TRBJ2-5, is ETGVTQSPTHLIKTRGQQVTLRCSSQSGHNTVSWYQQALGQGPQFIFQYYREEENGRGNFPPRFSGLQFPNYSSELNVNALELDDSALYLCASSGGSGAQETQYFGPGTRLLVL.

CDR3 sequence (DNA): TGTGCCAGCAGCACAGGGACAGGGGGCTATGGCTACACCTTC. Encoded protein: CASSTGTGGYGYTF. This chain uses TRBV5-5 with TRBJ1-2; TRBD1 matches 11 bases. Unmatched junction bases numbered 3, after V lost 4 bases and J lost 4 bases. This CDR3 has 14 amino acids. The germline V gene has CDR1 SGHKS and CDR2 YYEKEE (reference sequence).

The table lists this clone with a count of one. V is TRBV6-6 and J is TRBJ2-7, with D unclear. CDR3 length equals 13 residues. Per the germline V gene, CDR1 is MNHNY and CDR2 is SVGAGI (reference sequence). With 0 bases removed from V and 6 bases from J, the gap between germline ends came to 9 bases. CDR3 nucleotide sequence: TGTGCCAGCAGTTACTCGTCTAAATTCGAGCAGTACTTC. Its translation is CASSYSSKFEQYF.

In this sample, this clone turned up once. The chain has TRBV7-9 and TRBJ2-5, with 7 bases matching TRBD1. The CDR3 loop spans 18 amino acids. Unmatched junction bases numbered 17, after V lost 5 bases and J lost 2 bases. The V gene's germline CDR1 is SEHNR and CDR2 FQNEAQ (reference sequence). Here the CDR3 DNA reads TGTGCCAGCAGCCGAGGGGGCCGCCCCCCTAGAGAACAAGAGACCCAGTACTTC. Its translation: CASSRGGRPPREQETQYF. Looking up the rest from reference TRBV7-9 and TRBJ2-5 gives the full variable domain: DTGVSQNPRHKITKRGQNVTFRCDPISEHNRLYWYRQTLGQGPEFLTYFQNEAQLEKSRLLSDRFSAERPKGSFSTLEIQRTEQGDSAMYLCASSRGGRPPREQETQYFGPGTRLLVL.

The J gene is TRBJ2-5, the V gene TRBV4-3, with a tentative D call TRBD2 (6 bases). CDR1 is LGHNA and CDR2 is YSLEER in the germline V gene. The CDR3 is made up of 16 amino acids. Trimming removed 0 bases from V and 2 bases from J, with 13 bases in between. The CDR3 nucleotides read TGCGCCAGCAGCCAAGACCCCCAGGGAGGTCAAGAGACCCAGTACTTC. Its protein is CASSQDPQGGQETQYF.

The chain joins TRBV5-1 to TRBJ2-1; possible D gene TRBD2, 6 bases. Trimming pared 7 bases from V and 0 bases from J, leaving 11 bases between. Germline-derived CDR1 and CDR2 are SGHRS and YFSETQ. The CDR3 totals 14 residues. CDR3 in DNA: TGCGCCAGCTCACGGGAGAGCTCCTACAATGAGCAGTTCTTC. It codes for CASSRESSYNEQFF.